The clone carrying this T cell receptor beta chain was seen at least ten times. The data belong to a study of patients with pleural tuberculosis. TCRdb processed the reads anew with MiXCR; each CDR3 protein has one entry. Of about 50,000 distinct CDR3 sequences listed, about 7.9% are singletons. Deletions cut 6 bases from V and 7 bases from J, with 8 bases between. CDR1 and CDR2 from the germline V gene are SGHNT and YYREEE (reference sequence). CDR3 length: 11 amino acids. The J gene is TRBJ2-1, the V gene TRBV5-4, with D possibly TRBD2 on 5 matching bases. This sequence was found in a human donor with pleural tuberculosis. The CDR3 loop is CASTGINEQFF. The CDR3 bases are TGTGCCAGCACGGGAATAAATGAGCAGTTCTTC.